These 26 T cell receptor beta chains were all obtained from the same sample, sequenced in a study of vaccination and CD4 T cells after COVID-19. The antigens for these receptors are not known. The Oncomine TCR Beta short-read assay was applied to DNA of cultured CD4+ T cells. TCRdb re-analysed the PCR reads in MiXCR, keeping a single row per CDR3 protein. There are thousands of distinct CDR3 sequences in the sample; over 40% occur only once, and roughly 27% lies in the top ten. Treatment defined: roughly 10-day PBMC culture with coronavirus spike peptide pools or control peptides (ViraFEST assay). From the unexposed donor, CD4+ T cells were collected ahead of the COVID-19 pandemic (2011-2018). Sequencing was done on a sample of CD4+ T cells from blood, cultured in vitro. Receptors were obtained from a human donor in good health.

This chain connects TRBV20-1 to TRBJ2-2; 14 nucleotides match TRBD2. Germline V gene data show CDR1 as DFQATT and CDR2 as SNEGSKA (reference sequence). This CDR3 is built from 15 residues. Germline trimming cut 6 bases from V and 5 bases from J; bases unmatched to any gene: 5. The CDR3 region is CSARTSGRRTGELFF. CDR3 nucleotides: TGCAGTGCGAGGACTAGCGGGAGGAGAACCGGGGAGCTGTTTTTT.

This clonotype was picked up a small number of times. The chain is built from TRBV7-8 and TRBJ1-2; 9 positions match TRBD1. Germline values: CDR1 SGHVS, CDR2 FQNEAQ. V lost 1 base to trimming and J lost 4 bases; unmatched junction nucleotides: 7. CDR3 length: 16 residues. The CDR3 reads CASSLGGGQGIYGYTF. As DNA, the CDR3 is TGTGCCAGCAGCTTAGGAGGGGGACAGGGAATCTATGGCTACACCTTC.

This clonotype was found a few times. The V gene is TRBV20-1, the J gene TRBJ1-2; D not certain. The ends were cut back, 6 bases at V and 8 bases at J, with 22 bases in the middle. Germline V gene lookup returns CDR1 DFQATT and CDR2 SNEGSKA (reference sequence). The CDR3 consists of 14 residues. The CDR3: CSAPPRGGPGGYTF. The CDR3 bases are TGCAGTGCCCCCCCCCGGGGAGGCCCGGGAGGCTACACCTTC.

This clonotype was seen a few times. This sequence joins TRBV6-2 or TRBV6-3 and TRBJ1-3; TRBD1 matches 8 bases. The CDR3 covers 16 residues. The V and J ends lost 5 bases and 4 bases, in that order; junction bases with no gene match: 10. CDR1 is MNHEY, CDR2 SVGEGT, per germline. The CDR3 region is CASSPPQGAGGNTIYF. Here the CDR3 DNA reads TGTGCCAGCAGTCCCCCCCAGGGGGCAGGAGGAAACACCATATATTTT.

This clonotype was seen a handful of times. The rearrangement joins TRBV20-1 to TRBJ1-1, with D unclear. This CDR3 has 15 residues. Germline lookup yields CDR1 DFQATT and CDR2 SNEGSKA (reference sequence). With 0 bases removed from V and 2 bases from J, the gap between germline ends came to 13 bases. The CDR3 DNA reads TGCAGTGCTAGAGATCTAGGGCAGAGTAACACTGAAGCTTTCTTT. Translated: CSARDLGQSNTEAFF.

This chain connects TRBV18 to TRBJ2-5; 16 bases are shared with TRBD2. J gave up 2 bases and V 3 bases, and 15 bases lay outside the gene matches. This CDR3 comprises 21 residues. CDR1 and CDR2 (germline): KGHSH, LQKENI. CDR3 DNA sequence: TGTGCCAGCTCACCCCAACCGGGACTAGCGGGGGGGTCGCCCCATCAAGAGACCCAGTACTTC. It yields the protein CASSPQPGLAGGSPHQETQYF.

The chain combines TRBV4-1 with TRBJ2-7, with D possibly matching TRBD2 (5 bases). This CDR3 comprises 17 residues. V lost 0 bases and J 0 bases, leaving 15 bases between the germline ends. Germline V gives CDR1 MGHRA, CDR2 YSYEKL. CDR3 region: CASSQDRWTSGSYEQYF. The CDR3 region has the DNA TGCGCCAGCAGCCAAGATCGGTGGACTTCCGGCTCCTACGAGCAGTACTTC.

This clonotype has more than one count but fewer than ten. This sequence joins TRBV7-2 and TRBJ1-6; maybe TRBD1 (6 bases). With 5 bases removed from V and 10 bases from J, the gap between germline ends came to 24 bases. Germline CDR1 is SGHTA and CDR2 is FQGNSA. CDR3 length: 17 residues. CDR3 DNA: TGTGCCAGCAGCCCTATTGGAAATACAGGGATGGGCTCACCCCTCCACTTT. It codes for CASSPIGNTGMGSPLHF.

The chain carries TRBV6-1 and TRBJ1-3; D is unresolved. The V and J ends lost 8 bases and 4 bases respectively, with 6 bases between them. The germline CDR1 and CDR2 sequences are MNHNS and SASEGT. There are 11 residues in the CDR3. CDR3 nucleotide sequence: TGTGCCAGCGGTAGAGGAAACACCATATATTTT. Protein product: CASGRGNTIYF.

This clonotype is a singleton in its sample. This chain uses TRBV18 with TRBJ1-1, with D maybe TRBD1 (6 bases). The germline V and J ends were trimmed by 0 bases and 1 base, with 9 bases remaining between them. CDR1 and CDR2 from the germline V gene are KGHSH and LQKENI. The CDR3 runs 15 residues. This CDR3 is CASSPPNRANTEAFF. DNA of the CDR3: TGTGCCAGCTCACCACCGAACAGGGCGAACACTGAAGCTTTCTTT.

The rearrangement links TRBV6-1 to TRBJ2-3; D uncertain. V was clipped by 4 bases and J by 1 base, with 24 bases between them. CDR1 and CDR2 from the germline V gene are MNHNS and SASEGT. The length of the CDR3 is 19 residues. CDR3 nucleotide sequence: TGTGCCAGCAGTGCCAATATAGGTGTCACTGGTCCGGGCACAGATACGCAGTATTTT. It translates to CASSANIGVTGPGTDTQYF.

This clonotype was recorded a few times. This sequence joins TRBV30 and TRBJ1-2; 9 bases align to TRBD1. CDR1 GTSNPN and CDR2 SVGIG come from the germline V gene (reference sequence). The junction had 10 bases not matched to a gene; V was cut back by 5 bases and J by 3 bases. This CDR3 spans 15 amino acids. CDR3 sequence: CAWGRGTGTYYGYTF. CDR3 bases: TGTGCCTGGGGCAGGGGGACAGGGACATACTATGGCTACACCTTC. The whole variable domain, remainder taken from reference TRBV30 and TRBJ1-2, is SQTIHQWPATLVQPVGSPLSLECTVEGTSNPNLYWYRQAAGRGLQLLFYSVGIGQISSEVPQNLSASRPQDRQFILSSKKLLLSDSGFYLCAWGRGTGTYYGYTFGSGTRLTVV.

The CDR3 DNA reads as TGTGCCAGCAGCCCCGACCTCTACAATGAGCAGTTCTTC. Amino acids: CASSPDLYNEQFF. The chain is built from TRBV4-2 and TRBJ2-1; D is undetermined. The CDR3 length is 13 residues. With 4 bases removed from V and 3 bases from J, the gap between germline ends came to 7 bases. Germline lookup yields CDR1 LGHNA and CDR2 YNFKEQ.

This clonotype was seen only a few times. This chain joins TRBV20-1 and TRBJ1-5; a weak D match, TRBD1 (5 bases). Trimming shortened V by 1 base and J by 2 bases, and 9 bases separated the two germline ends. The CDR3 length is 14 residues. Germline CDR1 DFQATT, CDR2 SNEGSKA (reference sequence). CDR3 DNA: TGCAGTGCTAGAGCTGCGGGGGGCAATCAGCCCCAGCATTTT. Translation gives CSARAAGGNQPQHF.

This clonotype was detected only a few times. The J gene is TRBJ1-6, the V gene TRBV20-1, with 7 bases aligning to TRBD1. Germline CDR1 reads DFQATT; CDR2 reads SNEGSKA (reference sequence). This CDR3 is 16 amino acids long. Trimming removed 1 base from V and 10 bases from J; junction bases left unmatched: 13. Here the CDR3 reads CSARGRARGRGSPLHF. The DNA of the CDR3 is TGCAGTGCTAGAGGCAGGGCCCGTGGCAGGGGGTCACCCCTCCACTTT.

The rearrangement uses TRBV5-8 and TRBJ2-7; D ambiguous. This CDR3 contains 14 residues. The germline gives CDR1 SGHTS, CDR2 YDEGEE. Trimming took 2 bases from V and 3 from J, leaving 12 bases between them. Here the CDR3 DNA reads TGTGCCAGCAGCTTTGGTTCTACACTCTACGAGCAGTACTTC. Translating gives CASSFGSTLYEQYF.

The V gene is TRBV2, the J gene TRBJ1-2; D uncertain. The germline CDR1 and CDR2 sequences are SNHLY and FYNNEI. This CDR3 has 12 amino acids. Trimming cost V 5 bases and J 5 bases, with 9 bases left between them. The CDR3 coding sequence is TGTGCCAGCAGTCAGCTCCTTTATGGCTACACCTTC. It is translated as CASSQLLYGYTF.

This clonotype has a handful of counts. The chain links TRBV7-2 to TRBJ2-7; D might be TRBD2 (6 bases). V shed 8 bases and J shed 0 bases, with 14 bases lying between them. The CDR3 length is 14 residues. Germline V gene sequence: CDR1 SGHTA, CDR2 FQGNSA. The CDR3 spells CASGRMSGSYEQYF. CDR3 bases: TGTGCCAGCGGGAGGATGAGCGGCTCCTACGAGCAGTACTTC.

The chain uses TRBV7-2 and TRBJ2-5, with D maybe TRBD1 (5 bases). CDR1 and CDR2 from the germline V gene are SGHTA and FQGNSA. Trimming took off 1 base at V and 4 bases at J, with 10 bases between the two ends. This CDR3 comprises 14 residues. The CDR3 spells CASSLGSRGETQYF. The CDR3 bases are TGTGCCAGCAGCTTAGGGTCAAGGGGAGAGACCCAGTACTTC. Full variable domain (rest looked up from reference TRBV7-2 and TRBJ2-5): GAGVSQSPSNKVTEKGKDVELRCDPISGHTALYWYRQSLGQGLEFLIYFQGNSAPDKSGLPSDRFSAERTGGSVSTLTIQRTQQEDSAVYLCASSLGSRGETQYFGPGTRLLVL.

The chain recombines TRBV4-3 with TRBJ1-2, with unresolved D. Trimming took 0 bases from V and 7 from J, leaving 9 bases between them. This CDR3 is 13 amino acids long. Germline V CDR1 and CDR2: LGHNA, YSLEER. The CDR3 loop is CASSQDQAGGYTF. The CDR3, as DNA: TGCGCCAGCAGCCAAGATCAAGCGGGTGGCTACACCTTC.

V and J are TRBV5-4 and TRBJ2-3; TRBD1 is a possible D gene (6 bases). With 2 bases removed from V and 0 bases from J, the gap between germline ends came to 10 bases. This CDR3 region has 15 residues. Germline-derived CDR1 and CDR2 are SGHNT and YYREEE (reference sequence). CDR3 loop: CASSFQGPSTDTQYF. In DNA form, the CDR3 reads TGTGCCAGCAGCTTCCAGGGGCCAAGCACAGATACGCAGTATTTT.

For the CDR3, the DNA is TGTGCCAGCTCCCAAGGGTATCAGCCCCAGCATTTT. Protein sequence: CASSQGYQPQHF. The chain links TRBV6-1 to TRBJ1-5; no clear D gene. Trimming pared 8 bases from V and 5 bases from J, leaving 10 bases between. The CDR3 covers 12 residues. The germline V gene encodes CDR1 MNHNS and CDR2 SASEGT.

This rearrangement joins TRBV20-1 to TRBJ2-1; maybe TRBD2 (7 bases). CDR1 and CDR2 from the germline V gene are DFQATT and SNEGSKA (reference sequence). The V and J ends lost 1 base and 0 bases respectively, with 16 bases between them. This CDR3 has 17 amino acids. CDR3 nucleotides: TGCAGTGCTAGAGCGGGGGGCGGCGTTAGCTCCTACAATGAGCAGTTCTTC. This sequence encodes CSARAGGGVSSYNEQFF.

There are a few counts of this clonotype. The chain joins TRBV7-7 to TRBJ2-2; no clear D. Trimming cost V 6 bases and J 0 bases, with 5 bases left between them. CDR1 is SSHAT and CDR2 is FNYEAQ in the germline V gene (reference sequence). The CDR3 covers 13 residues. The CDR3 reads CASRRSNTGELFF. The DNA for the CDR3 is TGTGCCAGCAGGCGATCGAACACCGGGGAGCTGTTTTTT.

The chain joins TRBV27 to TRBJ2-1; TRBD2 matches at 12 bases. Per the germline V gene, CDR1 is MNHEY and CDR2 is SMNVEV (reference sequence). This CDR3 has 17 residues. The J segment lost 9 bases and the V segment lost 5 bases, leaving 14 bases of the junction unmatched. CDR3 sequence reads: CASSVHLLAGGLGEQFF. For the CDR3, the DNA is TGTGCCAGCAGTGTACATTTACTAGCGGGAGGATTGGGTGAGCAGTTCTTC.

CDR3 sequence: CASSFVKQFF. The DNA of the CDR3 is TGTGCCAGCAGTTTCGTTAAGCAGTTCTTC. The V gene is TRBV28, the J gene TRBJ2-1; D ambiguous. The V gene lost 3 bases and the J gene lost 11 bases, with 5 bases spanning the gap. CDR3 size: 10 residues. Germline V gene sequence: CDR1 MDHEN, CDR2 SYDVKM.